These 5 T cell receptor beta chains came from one sample sequenced in a study of identifying expanded T cells in peripheral blood. Generated by immunoSEQ multiplex PCR, the TCRdb table keeps only in-frame clones and is missing some. The table lists around 100,000 clones, 80% to 90% of them singletons, with roughly 6% in the top ten. Specimen: blood. The receptors here all came from a person aged 18-70 years in good health.

The chain couples TRBV5-1 to TRBJ1-2; TRBD1 aligns across 7 bases. J was trimmed by 0 bases and V by 4 bases; bases with no gene match: 12. The CDR3 sequence is 17 residues long. Germline V gives CDR1 SGHRS, CDR2 YFSETQ. CDR3 sequence: CASSLGWDSRTNYGYTF. Written as DNA, the CDR3 is TGCGCCAGCAGCCTGGGCTGGGACAGCCGTACTAACTATGGCTACACCTTC.

The chain carries TRBV6-6 and TRBJ1-5, with D possibly TRBD1 on 5 matching bases. Germline V gene lookup returns CDR1 MNHNY and CDR2 SVGAGI (reference sequence). The ends were cut back, 0 bases at V and 6 bases at J, with 9 bases in the middle. The CDR3 has 14 amino acids. DNA for the CDR3: TGTGCCAGCAGTTACTCTAGCGGGGCTCAGCCCCAGCATTTT. As protein: CASSYSSGAQPQHF.

As for this clone: The same CDR3 is also encoded by other DNA sequences in this sample. The chain combines TRBV21-1 with TRBJ2-7; the table's TRBD1 call for D was not verified on the DNA. TRBV21-1 is assigned pseudogene status. The CDR3 length is 13 residues. CDR3 bases: TGTGCCAGCAGCCCCGACAGGGCTTACGAGCAGTACTTC. This gives the protein CASSPDRAYEQYF.

The rearrangement links TRBV29-1 to TRBJ2-4; the D gene could be TRBD1 or TRBD2 (5 bases each). Germline CDR1 is SQVTM and CDR2 is ANQGSEA. The CDR3 has 17 amino acids. V lost 0 bases, J lost 6 bases, and 21 bases lay in between. The CDR3 nucleotides read TGCAGCGTTGAAGATGGTAGTGCAGGGAGATGGAGAAACATTCAGTACTTC. Protein product: CSVEDGSAGRWRNIQYF. Full variable domain (missing parts from reference TRBV29-1 and TRBJ2-4): SAVISQKPSRDICQRGTSLTIQCQVDSQVTMMFWYRQQPGQSLTLIATANQGSEATYESGFVIDKFPISRPNLTFSTLTVSNMSPEDSSIYLCSVEDGSAGRWRNIQYFGAGTRLSVL.

The sample holds one count of this clone. The V and J genes are TRBV5-1 and TRBJ2-1, with 9 bases lining up with TRBD1. The CDR3 totals 16 residues. Trimming took 1 base from V and 6 from J; bases not matched to a gene: 8. The germline CDR1 and CDR2 sequences are SGHRS and YFSETQ. CDR3 sequence: CASSLTGGAGPNEQFF. CDR3 bases: TGCGCCAGCAGCTTGACAGGGGGCGCTGGCCCCAATGAGCAGTTCTTC.